The 30 T cell receptor beta chains presented below share a single source sample, sequenced in a study of blood T cells in healthy people across ages. It was with a sample-barcoded 5' primer and a J-beta primer mix that a second PCR of about 7 to 12 cycles was run. In TCRdb, the 5' RACE reads were re-called with MiXCR into one record per CDR3 protein. The sample holds 650,000 to 1,000,000 distinct CDR3 sequences; roughly 40% are singletons and the top ten take roughly 13%. Source material: blood. These TCRs come from a man between 18 and 35 years old in good health.

The chain joins TRBV12-3 or TRBV12-4 to TRBJ1-5; D may be TRBD1 (6 bases). This CDR3 is built from 13 residues. The V end lost 7 bases, the J end lost 2 bases, and 9 bases lay between the germline ends. CDR3 sequence reads: CASMRGGNQPQHF. DNA for the CDR3: TGTGCCAGCATGAGGGGGGGCAATCAGCCCCAGCATTTT.

The rearrangement joins TRBV7-2 to TRBJ2-4; 7 bases match TRBD2. Germline V CDR1 and CDR2: SGHTA, FQGNSA. V was clipped by 5 bases and J by 3 bases; unmatched bases: 10. The length of the CDR3 is 16 residues. The CDR3 reads CASSLKGRANKNIQYF. In DNA form, the CDR3 reads TGTGCCAGCAGCCTCAAGGGGAGGGCCAACAAAAACATTCAGTACTTC.

This clonotype was recorded at least ten times. V usage is TRBV4-2 and J usage is TRBJ2-3; no definite D call. The germline V and J ends were trimmed by 0 bases and 0 bases, with 7 bases remaining between them. Germline CDR1 is LGHNA and CDR2 is YNFKEQ. The CDR3 sequence is 15 residues long. CDR3 sequence: CASSQDLASTDTQYF. CDR3 nucleotide sequence: TGTGCCAGCAGCCAAGATCTTGCTAGCACAGATACGCAGTATTTT.

This clonotype appeared a few times. The rearrangement joins TRBV12-3 or TRBV12-4 to TRBJ1-2; 8 nucleotides line up with TRBD1. The length of the CDR3 is 13 residues. J gave up 8 bases and V 7 bases, and 9 bases lay outside the gene matches. The CDR3 nucleotides read TGTGCCAGCACCCCGGACAGGGCAGGAGGCTACACCTTC. Residues: CASTPDRAGGYTF.

This clonotype was recorded many times. The chain carries TRBV25-1 and TRBJ2-3, with TRBD2 matching over 9 bases. V was pared by 0 bases and J by 5 bases, with 12 bases of the junction left unmatched. CDR3 length: 18 residues. Germline CDR1 and CDR2: MGHDK and SYGVNS. The CDR3, as DNA: TGTGCCAGCAGTGAATATGCAGGCCTAGCGGGGTTGAAAGATACGCAGTATTTT. This gives the protein CASSEYAGLAGLKDTQYF.

The chain recombines TRBV4-3 with TRBJ2-1, with 10 bases lining up with TRBD2. Trimming took 4 bases from V and 4 from J; bases not matched to a gene: 13. The CDR3 is 18 amino acids. Germline CDR1 LGHNA, CDR2 YSLEER. The CDR3 DNA reads TGCGCCAGCAGCCCCCAGGGGGGAACTAGCGGGGAATACAATGAGCAGTTCTTC. Its protein is CASSPQGGTSGEYNEQFF.

Many counts were recorded for this clonotype. The CDR3 DNA reads TGTGCCATCAGTGATTTCAGGGAACAGAACGGCTACACCTTC. It yields the protein CAISDFREQNGYTF. This sequence joins TRBV10-3 and TRBJ1-2; possible D gene TRBD1, 5 bases. Germline CDR1 reads ENHRY; CDR2 reads SYGVKD. The V end was cut by 3 bases, the J end by 8 bases, with 16 bases between. The CDR3 extends over 14 amino acids.

This chain joins TRBV15 and TRBJ2-1, with a tentative D call TRBD1 (6 bases). The ends were cut back, 5 bases at V and 2 bases at J, with 19 bases in the middle. This CDR3 region has 17 residues. Per germline, CDR1 LNHNV and CDR2 YYDKDF (reference sequence). CDR3 in amino acids: CATSSPGAGATYNEQFF. CDR3 DNA: TGTGCCACCAGCTCCCCAGGGGCAGGGGCGACCTACAATGAGCAGTTCTTC.

This clonotype has a single count. An end of the junction does not agree with germline; a read error may underlie this. The rearrangement joins TRBV4-2 to TRBJ2-3, with D possibly being TRBD2 (6 bases). Germline V gene data show CDR1 as LGHNA and CDR2 as YNFKEQ. The CDR3 covers 16 residues. DNA for the CDR3: TGCGCCAGCAGCCAAGAGCGGGCTAGCGGCACAGATACGCAGTATTTT. It encodes CASSQERASGTDTQYF.

This clonotype was counted between two and nine times. V usage is TRBV19 and J usage is TRBJ1-1; D call uncertain. The V and J ends lost 0 bases and 1 base respectively, with 3 bases between them. CDR3 length: 13 residues. Germline lookup yields CDR1 LNHDA and CDR2 SQIVND (reference sequence). The DNA of the CDR3 is TGTGCCAGTAGTATAGAGGCGAACACTGAAGCTTTCTTT. Its translation: CASSIEANTEAFF.

This clonotype was counted only a few times. This chain joins TRBV4-1 and TRBJ2-7, with D perhaps matching TRBD2 (6 bases). The CDR3 runs 16 residues. CDR1 is MGHRA and CDR2 is YSYEKL in the germline V gene. The ends were cut back, 2 bases at V and 0 bases at J, with 14 bases in the middle. The CDR3: CASSQLPTSNSYEQYF. CDR3 sequence (DNA): TGCGCCAGCAGCCAACTCCCTACTAGCAACTCCTACGAGCAGTACTTC.

The V gene is TRBV5-1, the J gene TRBJ2-3, with TRBD2 identical over 7 bases. The trim removed 7 bases at V and 2 bases at J, leaving 10 bases unmatched. CDR1 SGHRS and CDR2 YFSETQ come from the germline V gene. The length of the CDR3 is 15 residues. The CDR3 is CASSGGGGFTDTQYF. The CDR3 DNA sequence: TGCGCCAGCTCTGGCGGGGGTGGCTTCACAGATACGCAGTATTTT.

This clonotype was detected only once. The gene calls are TRBV24-1 and TRBJ2-3; no clear D. With 0 bases removed from V and 4 bases from J, the gap between germline ends came to 4 bases. Germline lookup yields CDR1 KGHDR and CDR2 SFDVKD. The CDR3 runs to 13 residues. CDR3 nucleotide sequence: TGTGCCACCAGTGATTTGCAGGCAGATACGCAGTATTTT. It encodes CATSDLQADTQYF.

Ten or more counts support this clonotype. CDR3 DNA sequence: TGTGCCAGCGGGTCTAGGGTCAGCAAAGATCAGCCCCAGCATTTT. Translating it yields CASGSRVSKDQPQHF. The gene calls are TRBV12-3 or TRBV12-4 and TRBJ1-5, with unresolved D. Trimming shortened V by 8 bases and J by 5 bases, and 19 bases separated the two germline ends. The CDR3 has 15 amino acids.

At least ten counts were recorded for this clonotype. The chain uses TRBV12-3 or TRBV12-4 and TRBJ1-1; no definite D call. The CDR3 has 13 residues. Between the trimmed V and J ends, which lost 3 bases and 1 base, there was a span of 6 bases. CDR3 in DNA: TGTGCCAGCAGTTTCCGAGGGAACACTGAAGCTTTCTTT. This gives the protein CASSFRGNTEAFF.

This clonotype was seen a handful of times. J is TRBJ2-2 and V is TRBV4-2, with 8 bases that match TRBD1. The CDR3 contains 17 residues. With 3 bases clipped from V and 1 base from J, the junction kept 7 bases outside the gene matches. CDR1 is LGHNA and CDR2 is YNFKEQ in the germline V gene. The CDR3 here is CASSHLPGQENTGELFF. The DNA for the CDR3 is TGTGCCAGCAGCCACCTACCGGGACAGGAGAACACCGGGGAGCTGTTTTTT.

V and J are TRBV29-1 and TRBJ2-1; D not resolved. The V and J ends lost 4 bases and 8 bases respectively, with 15 bases between them. This CDR3 is 13 amino acids long. Germline values: CDR1 SQVTM, CDR2 ANQGSEA. The CDR3 region is CSVGRGSRDEQFF. The CDR3 nucleotides are TGCAGCGTTGGAAGAGGAAGTAGAGATGAGCAGTTCTTC.

J is TRBJ2-5 and V is TRBV10-3; 10 bases map to TRBD1. With the DNA end fitting TRBJ2-7 better, the J assignment may be wrong. Germline V gene lookup returns CDR1 ENHRY and CDR2 SYGVKD. This CDR3 comprises 14 residues. In DNA, the CDR3 is TGTGCCATCAGGACGGACAGGGGGGTAGACGAGCAGTACTTC. Translation gives CAIRTDRGVDEQYF.

The rearrangement uses TRBV5-1 and TRBJ1-1; a possible D gene is TRBD1 (5 bases). This CDR3 comprises 15 residues. Germline V gene sequence: CDR1 SGHRS, CDR2 YFSETQ. The V end lost 0 bases, the J end lost 1 base, and 10 bases lay between the germline ends. CDR3 residues: CASSLEGFANTEAFF. CDR3 coding DNA: TGCGCCAGCAGCTTGGAGGGGTTTGCGAACACTGAAGCTTTCTTT. Looking up the rest from reference TRBV5-1 and TRBJ1-1 gives the full variable domain: KAGVTQTPRYLIKTRGQQVTLSCSPISGHRSVSWYQQTPGQGLQFLFEYFSETQRNKGNFPGRFSGRQFSNSRSEMNVSTLELGDSALYLCASSLEGFANTEAFFGQGTRLTVV.

The gene calls are TRBV5-1 and TRBJ2-1; D may be TRBD1 or TRBD2 (7 bases each). The CDR3 contains 15 residues. V shed 7 bases and J shed 8 bases, with 22 bases lying between them. Germline assignment: CDR1 SGHRS and CDR2 YFSETQ. This CDR3 is CASGPTSRGADEQFF. CDR3 sequence (DNA): TGCGCCAGCGGTCCGACTAGCAGGGGGGCCGATGAGCAGTTCTTC.

Comments on this clonotype: A much larger clone lies one base from this, so it may be a read error. The chain combines TRBV25-1 with TRBJ2-5; D unresolved. Looked up from germline, CDR1 is MGHDK and CDR2 is SYGVNS. The CDR3 has 13 amino acids. V was shortened by 6 bases and J by 4 bases, with 12 bases between the two germline ends. The CDR3 loop is CASRDFGRETQYF. CDR3 DNA sequence: TGTGCCAGCAGGGATTTTGGCAGAGAGACCCAGTACTTC.

The sample holds one count of this clonotype. The genes are TRBV10-2 and TRBJ2-7; D is ambiguous. Germline V gives CDR1 WSHSY, CDR2 SAAADI. V was pared by 6 bases and J by 2 bases, with 14 bases between. The CDR3 consists of 14 residues. CDR3 nucleotides: TGCGCCAGCAGAGCAGAGGAGAGCACCTACGAGCAGTACTTC. It specifies CASRAEESTYEQYF.

In this sample, this clonotype turned up once. The chain couples TRBV4-1 to TRBJ1-1; 8 bases are a match to TRBD1. The CDR3 covers 14 residues. V trimming: 0 bases; J trimming: 10 bases; junction bases outside the gene matches: 7. The germline CDR1 and CDR2 sequences are MGHRA and YSYEKL. In nucleotides, the CDR3 is TGCGCCAGCAGCCAAGATGGATCAACAGGGGGAGCTTTCTTT. This translates into CASSQDGSTGGAFF.

The chain is built from TRBV14 and TRBJ2-3; 7 bases map to TRBD1. Germline values: CDR1 SGHDN, CDR2 FVKESK. V trimming: 5 bases; J trimming: 10 bases; junction bases outside the gene matches: 9. The CDR3 runs 13 residues. CDR3 in DNA: TGTGCCAGCAGCTCCCATCAGGGGGTAGCGCAGTATTTT. Its protein is CASSSHQGVAQYF.

The V gene is TRBV3-1, the J gene TRBJ1-4, with 7 bases matching TRBD1. V gave up 1 base and J gave up 5 bases; unmatched junction bases: 10. CDR1 and CDR2 from the germline V gene are LGHDT and YNNKEL (reference sequence). The CDR3 length is 17 residues. CDR3 in DNA: TGTGCCAGCAGCCAAGCTCGACGACAGGGAGGAAATGAAAAACTGTTTTTT. This encodes CASSQARRQGGNEKLFF.

Ten or more counts support this clonotype. The chain joins TRBV7-2 to TRBJ1-6; maybe TRBD1 (6 bases). CDR1 and CDR2 (germline): SGHTA, FQGNSA. V lost 1 base to trimming and J lost 5 bases, with 15 bases between them. This CDR3 is 17 amino acids long. The CDR3 DNA reads as TGTGCCAGCAGCTTAGAGGGGGGGCGCGGCGATAATTCACCCCTCCACTTT. Translated, it gives CASSLEGGRGDNSPLHF.

This sequence joins TRBV6-2 or TRBV6-3 and TRBJ1-5; D call uncertain. Per the germline V gene, CDR1 is MNHEY and CDR2 is SVGEGT. The V and J ends lost 6 bases and 1 base respectively, with 16 bases between them. The CDR3 sequence is 16 residues long. CDR3 in DNA: TGTGCCAGCAGATCGCTTGTCGCGGGGAGCAATCAGCCCCAGCATTTT. Translated: CASRSLVAGSNQPQHF.

The chain joins TRBV7-9 to TRBJ2-5; D not resolved. The J call is in doubt because the DNA end fits TRBJ2-7 better. This CDR3 comprises 13 residues. Germline loops: CDR1 SEHNR, CDR2 FQNEAQ (reference sequence). CDR3 sequence reads: CASGPEVPYEQYF. The CDR3 nucleotides are TGTGCCAGCGGCCCAGAGGTCCCCTACGAGCAGTACTTC.

This CDR3 is CSASNVGESEKLFF. The DNA for the CDR3 is TGCAGTGCTAGTAATGTGGGTGAGAGTGAAAAACTGTTTTTT. The rearrangement links TRBV20-1 to TRBJ1-4, with no clear D. CDR1 and CDR2 from the germline V gene are DFQATT and SNEGSKA (reference sequence). The ends were cut back, 3 bases at V and 7 bases at J, with 15 bases in the middle. The length of the CDR3 is 14 residues.

Concerning this clonotype itself: A much larger clone is a single base away; this may be a read error. V is TRBV5-6 and J is TRBJ2-3; TRBD1 agrees at 7 bases. Germline loops: CDR1 SGHDT, CDR2 YYEEEE. The CDR3 sequence is 16 residues long. As DNA, the CDR3 is TGTGCCACCAGCTTGGACAGGACCCTCGGCGGAGATACGCAGTATTTT. It is translated as CATSLDRTLGGDTQYF. Full variable domain (outside the CDR3, taken from reference TRBV5-6 and TRBJ2-3): DAGVTQSPTHLIKTRGQQVTLRCSPKSGHDTVSWYQQALGQGPQFIFQYYEEEERQRGNFPDRFSGHQFPNYSSELNVNALLLGDSALYLCATSLDRTLGGDTQYFGPGTRLTVL.